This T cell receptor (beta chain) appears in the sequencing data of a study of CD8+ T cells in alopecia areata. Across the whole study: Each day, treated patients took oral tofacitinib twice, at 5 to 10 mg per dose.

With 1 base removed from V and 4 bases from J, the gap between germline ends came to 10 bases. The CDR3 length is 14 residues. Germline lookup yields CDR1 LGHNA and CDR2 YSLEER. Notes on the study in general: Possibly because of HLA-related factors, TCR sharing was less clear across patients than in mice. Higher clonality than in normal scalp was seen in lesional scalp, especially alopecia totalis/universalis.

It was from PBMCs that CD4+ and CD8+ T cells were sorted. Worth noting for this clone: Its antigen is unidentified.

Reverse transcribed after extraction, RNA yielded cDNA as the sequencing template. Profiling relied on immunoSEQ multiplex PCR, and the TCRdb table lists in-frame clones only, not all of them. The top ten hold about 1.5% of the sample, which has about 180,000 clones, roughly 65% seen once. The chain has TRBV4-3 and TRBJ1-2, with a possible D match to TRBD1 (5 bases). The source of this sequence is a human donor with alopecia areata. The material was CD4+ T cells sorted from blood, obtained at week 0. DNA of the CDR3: TGCGCCAGCAGCCAAGTCGGGGGGACCTATGGCTACACCTTC. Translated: CASSQVGGTYGYTF.